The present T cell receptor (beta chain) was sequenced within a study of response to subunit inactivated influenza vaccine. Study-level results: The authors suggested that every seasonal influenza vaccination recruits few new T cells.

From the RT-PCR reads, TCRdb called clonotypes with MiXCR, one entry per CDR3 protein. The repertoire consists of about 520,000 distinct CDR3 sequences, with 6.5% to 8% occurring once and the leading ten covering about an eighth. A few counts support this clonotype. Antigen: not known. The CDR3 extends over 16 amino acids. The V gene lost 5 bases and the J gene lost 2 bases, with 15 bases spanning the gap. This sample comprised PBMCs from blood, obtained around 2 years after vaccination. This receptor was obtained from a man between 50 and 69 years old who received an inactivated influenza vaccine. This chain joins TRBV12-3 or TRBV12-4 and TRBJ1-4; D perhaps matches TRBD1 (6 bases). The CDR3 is CASSPAHRVTNEKLFF. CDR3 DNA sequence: TGTGCCAGCAGTCCCGCTCACAGGGTGACTAATGAAAAACTGTTTTTT.